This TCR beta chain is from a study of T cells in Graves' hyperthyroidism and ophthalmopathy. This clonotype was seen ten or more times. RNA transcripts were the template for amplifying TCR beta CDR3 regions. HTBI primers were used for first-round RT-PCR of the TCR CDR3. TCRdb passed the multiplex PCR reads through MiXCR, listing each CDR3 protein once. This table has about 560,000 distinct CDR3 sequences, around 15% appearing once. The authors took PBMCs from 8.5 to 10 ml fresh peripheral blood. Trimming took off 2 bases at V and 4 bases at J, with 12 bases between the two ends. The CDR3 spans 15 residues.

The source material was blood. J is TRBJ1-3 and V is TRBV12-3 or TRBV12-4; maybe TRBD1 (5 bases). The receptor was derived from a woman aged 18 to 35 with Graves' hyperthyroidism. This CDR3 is CASSLWGVGGNTIYF. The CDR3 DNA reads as TGTGCCAGCAGTTTATGGGGGGTAGGAGGAAACACCATATATTTT.